This TCR beta chain comes out of a study of CD8 T cells in Susac syndrome. This CDR3 region has 14 residues. Per germline, CDR1 LGHDT and CDR2 YNNKEL (reference sequence). Reverse transcription of about 0.45 to 1 ug RNA used random hexamers. TCR beta CDR3 was amplified by immunoSEQ covering 54 Vbeta and 13 Jbeta. TCRdb processed the immunoSEQ multiplex PCR reads anew with MiXCR; each CDR3 protein has one entry. The table includes 170,000 or so distinct CDR3 sequences, over 90% detected once. In regard to this clonotype: Antigen: not known. Sequence at one end of the junction differs from germline and may be a read error.

TEMRA cells were enriched by FACS, and CD4+ and CD8+ T cells were negatively isolated. Study-wide results and caveats: None of the CD4+ T cell repertoires in Susac syndrome showed clonal expansion. As the study acknowledged, the number of individuals who were part of its TCR sequencing and HLA analysis was relatively small.

The sample was CD4+ T cells from PBMCs. The genes are TRBV3-1 and TRBJ1-2; D is uncertain. The source of this sequence is a human donor with Susac syndrome. Here the CDR3 reads CASSQDAMNYGYTF. CDR3 bases: TGCGCCAGCAGCCAAGATGCCATGAACTATGGCTACACCTTC.